These 2 T cell receptor beta chains came from one sample sequenced in a study of pediatric ulcerative colitis. Clones were read by immunoSEQ multiplex PCR, and TCRdb kept only the in-frame ones, dropping some. This table has approximately 60,000 clones, less than 90% appearing once. Material for sequencing was blood. These receptors were collected from a boy under 18 with severe ulcerative colitis.

This chain connects TRBV6-5 to TRBJ1-2; TRBD1 might be the D (6 bases). This CDR3 is built from 15 residues. Germline CDR1 is MNHEY and CDR2 is SVGAGI. Trimming removed 6 bases at V and 4 bases at J, with 18 bases between. This CDR3 is CASSLGGGGVYGYTF. CDR3 coding DNA: TGTGCCAGCAGCCTTGGAGGGGGGGGAGTCTATGGCTACACCTTC.

The chain couples TRBV5-6 to TRBJ1-1; no definite D call. The V end was cut by 4 bases, the J end by 4 bases, with 14 bases between. The CDR3 totals 14 residues. CDR1 SGHDT and CDR2 YYEEEE come from the germline V gene. In DNA form, the CDR3 reads TGTGCCAGCAGCCCCGACACGAGGAGCACTGAAGCTTTCTTT. Translated, it gives CASSPDTRSTEAFF.